This T cell receptor (beta chain) was recorded in a study of OX40 agonist ivuxolimab in advanced cancers. Profiled with immunoSEQ multiplex PCR; TCRdb holds only in-frame clones, not every one. The data contain roughly 140,000 clones, 94% of them singletons. The V gene's germline CDR1 is SGDLS and CDR2 YYNGEE. This CDR3 spans 16 amino acids. Trimming left V 0 bases short and J 3 bases short, with 10 bases between. This chain links TRBV9 with TRBJ1-6, with TRBD1 as a possible D gene (6 bases). Sample: CD4+ or CD8+ T cells sorted from blood, taken in a trial of the OX40 agonist ivuxolimab. This receptor was identified in an adult with an advanced solid tumor such as melanoma, head and neck, liver or kidney cancer. The DNA of the CDR3 is TGTGCCAGCAGCGTAGGCAGGGGCATCTATAATTCACCCCTCCACTTT. Translated: CASSVGRGIYNSPLHF. Full variable domain (missing parts from reference TRBV9 and TRBJ1-6): DSGVTQTPKHLITATGQRVTLRCSPRSGDLSVYWYQQSLDQGLQFLIQYYNGEERAKGNILERFSAQQFPDLHSELNLSSLELGDSALYFCASSVGRGIYNSPLHFGNGTRLTVT.